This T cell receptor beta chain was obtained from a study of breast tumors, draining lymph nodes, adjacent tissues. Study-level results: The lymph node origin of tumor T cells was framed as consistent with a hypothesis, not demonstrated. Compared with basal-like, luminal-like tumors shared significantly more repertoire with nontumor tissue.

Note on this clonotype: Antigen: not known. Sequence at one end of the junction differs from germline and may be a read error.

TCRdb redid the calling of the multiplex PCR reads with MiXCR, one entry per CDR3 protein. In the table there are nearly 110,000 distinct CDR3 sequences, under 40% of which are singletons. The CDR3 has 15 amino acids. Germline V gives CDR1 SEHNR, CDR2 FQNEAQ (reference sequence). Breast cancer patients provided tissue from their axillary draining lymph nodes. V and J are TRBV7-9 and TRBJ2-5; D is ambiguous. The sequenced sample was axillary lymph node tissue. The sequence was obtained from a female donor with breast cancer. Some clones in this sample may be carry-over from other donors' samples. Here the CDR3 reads CASSLDRSPKETQHF. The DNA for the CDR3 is TGTGCCAGCAGCTTAGATAGGAGCCCCAAAGAGACCCAGCACTTC. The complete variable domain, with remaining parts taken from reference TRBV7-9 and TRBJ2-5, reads DTGVSQNPRHKITKRGQNVTFRCDPISEHNRLYWYRQTLGQGPEFLTYFQNEAQLEKSRLLSDRFSAERPKGSFSTLEIQRTEQGDSAMYLCASSLDRSPKETQHFGPGTRLLVL.